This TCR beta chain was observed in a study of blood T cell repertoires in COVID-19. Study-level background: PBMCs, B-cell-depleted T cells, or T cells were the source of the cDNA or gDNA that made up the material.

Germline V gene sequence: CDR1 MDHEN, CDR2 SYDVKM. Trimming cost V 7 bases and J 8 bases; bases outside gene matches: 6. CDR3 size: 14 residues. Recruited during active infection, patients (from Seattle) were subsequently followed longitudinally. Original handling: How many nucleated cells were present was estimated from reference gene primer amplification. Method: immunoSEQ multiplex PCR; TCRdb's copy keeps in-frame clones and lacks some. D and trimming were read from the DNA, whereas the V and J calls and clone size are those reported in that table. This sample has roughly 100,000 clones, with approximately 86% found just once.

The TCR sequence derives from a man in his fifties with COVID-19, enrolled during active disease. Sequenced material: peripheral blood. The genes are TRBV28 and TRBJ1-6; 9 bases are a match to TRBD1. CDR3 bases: TGTGCCAGCAACAACAGGGGGCTTTATTCACCCCTCCACTTT. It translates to CASNNRGLYSPLHF.